This section outlines one T cell receptor beta chain sequence together with its context. This record comes from a study of T cell responses to AZD1222 COVID-19 vaccine. Produced via immunoSEQ multiplex PCR; TCRdb's table is partial and in-frame only. The sample contains 90,000 to 150,000 clones, around nine tenths of which appear only once. The V gene lost 3 bases and the J gene lost 1 base, with 7 bases spanning the gap. Germline CDR1 is SEHNR and CDR2 is FQNEAQ (reference sequence). The CDR3 length is 13 residues. This sequence originates from an adult in good health. Source: peripheral blood, taken on day 0 of AZD1222 vaccination. The gene calls are TRBV7-9 and TRBJ2-7, with D possibly matching TRBD2 (5 bases). The CDR3: CASSFDYSYEQYF. CDR3 nucleotides: TGTGCCAGCAGCTTTGACTATTCCTACGAGCAGTACTTC.